Shown below are 5 T cell receptor beta chains from a single sample sequenced in a study of metastatic and nonmetastatic thyroid tumors. TCRdb reprocessed the PCR reads using MiXCR. The sample includes 40,000 to 45,000 clones, around 16% of them seen just once. Thyroid surgery was performed in patients who had received no treatment beforehand. Material for sequencing was blood. The receptor set was obtained from a female donor with papillary thyroid cancer or a benign thyroid nodule (not recorded which). Some clones in this sample may be carry-over from other donors' samples.

This clone came up many times. Additional DNA sequences in this sample encode the identical CDR3. The chain couples TRBV28 to TRBJ1-5; D unresolved. Trimming removed 5 bases from V and 1 base from J, with 9 bases in between. This CDR3 is 14 amino acids long. Germline V gives CDR1 MDHEN, CDR2 SYDVKM. CDR3 loop: CASSPSWSNQPQHF. The CDR3, as DNA: TGTGCCAGCAGTCCCTCATGGAGCAATCAGCCCCAGCATTTT.

At least ten counts were recorded for this clone. The chain uses TRBV20-1 and TRBJ2-7; D perhaps matches TRBD1 (5 bases). Germline V CDR1 and CDR2: DFQATT, SNEGSKA (reference sequence). The CDR3 totals 15 residues. V was cut by 5 bases and J by 1 base, with 18 bases left in between. For the CDR3, the DNA is TGCAGTGCTGTATCCCCAGGGATGTGGTCCTACGAGCAGTACTTC. As protein: CSAVSPGMWSYEQYF.

A remark on this clone: A much larger clone differs by one base, so this may be a read error. The chain recombines TRBV5-6 with TRBJ2-3; D is unclear. CDR3 size: 15 residues. Germline-derived CDR1 and CDR2 are SGHDT and YYEEEE. The V and J ends lost 1 base and 4 bases respectively, with 13 bases between them. DNA for the CDR3: TGTGCCAGCAGCTTGCCCTCGGCGGAGCCAGATACGCAGTATTTT. As protein: CASSLPSAEPDTQYF.

This clone was counted many times. V and J are TRBV6-1 and TRBJ2-2; 8 bases map to TRBD2. The V gene end was trimmed by 6 bases and the J gene end by 5 bases; junction bases not matched to a gene: 8. Germline values: CDR1 MNHNS, CDR2 SASEGT. The CDR3 totals 15 residues. For the CDR3, the DNA is TGTGCCAGCAGGCTCCGGGGGGGCGAAACCGGGGAGCTGTTTTTT. Encoded protein: CASRLRGGETGELFF.

This clone was counted many times. The gene calls are TRBV28 and TRBJ2-7; possibly TRBD2 for D (6 bases). CDR1 and CDR2 (germline): MDHEN, SYDVKM. The CDR3 totals 14 residues. The V and J ends lost 2 bases and 0 bases respectively, with 8 bases between them. The chain's CDR3 is CASSLTGSSYEQYF. In DNA form, the CDR3 reads TGTGCCAGCAGTTTAACCGGGAGCTCCTACGAGCAGTACTTC.